The 19 T cell receptor beta chains reported below all come from one sample, sequenced in a study of blood T cells in healthy people across ages. The second PCR ran about 6 to 12 cycles with a sample-barcoded 5' primer and J-beta primers. MiXCR, run by TCRdb on the 5' RACE reads, gives a single entry per CDR3 protein. The sample consists of roughly 800,000 distinct CDR3 sequences, nearly 60% of them appearing once. The sequenced sample was blood. These receptors all come from a man aged 25-45 years in good health.

The genes are TRBV20-1 and TRBJ2-1; TRBD2 agrees at 8 bases. Unmatched junction bases numbered 9, after V lost 5 bases and J lost 6 bases. Germline CDR1 and CDR2: DFQATT and SNEGSKA (reference sequence). CDR3 length: 14 amino acids. In nucleotides, the CDR3 is TGCAGTGCTGAGCCTTGGACTAGCTCCAATGAGCAGTTCTTC. Its protein is CSAEPWTSSNEQFF.

The genes are TRBV7-9 and TRBJ2-7, with TRBD2 matching over 9 bases. The CDR3 loop spans 15 amino acids. Trimming at V came to 8 bases and at J to 4 bases, leaving 12 bases not matched to a gene. In germline, CDR1 is SEHNR, CDR2 FQNEAQ (reference sequence). The CDR3 reads CASLQGTSRVYEQYF. The CDR3 DNA reads as TGTGCCAGCTTACAAGGGACTAGCCGTGTGTACGAGCAGTACTTC.

Only a few counts were recorded for this clonotype. The rearrangement joins TRBV19 to TRBJ2-7, with D perhaps TRBD1 or TRBD2 (5 bases each). Gene TRBJ2-5 matches the end of the DNA better, so the J call may be wrong. The germline V gene encodes CDR1 LNHDA and CDR2 SQIVND (reference sequence). The CDR3 is 14 amino acids. The CDR3 region is CASSRDGIQETQYF. CDR3 nucleotides: TGTGCCAGTAGTCGGGACGGGATCCAAGAGACCCAGTACTTC.

V gene TRBV20-1 combines with J gene TRBJ2-7, with TRBD2 matching 11 bases. Germline V CDR1 and CDR2: DFQATT, SNEGSKA (reference sequence). The V gene end was trimmed by 5 bases and the J gene end by 9 bases; junction bases not matched to a gene: 24. The CDR3 covers 18 residues. The CDR3 spells CSAPPLAGGAFPLRGQYF. As DNA, the CDR3 is TGCAGTGCTCCCCCGCTAGCGGGAGGTGCCTTCCCCCTACGAGGGCAGTACTTC.

This clonotype is a singleton in its sample. The chain carries TRBV10-3 and TRBJ2-3; D is unresolved. V was clipped by 4 bases and J by 0 bases, with 5 bases between them. This CDR3 comprises 13 residues. CDR1 is ENHRY and CDR2 is SYGVKD in the germline V gene. The CDR3 region has the DNA TGTGCCATCAGTGCGCCGAGCACAGATACGCAGTATTTT. Amino acid sequence: CAISAPSTDTQYF.

The V call is TRBV30, the J call TRBJ2-1; D gene uncertain. V gave up 2 bases and J gave up 6 bases, with 2 bases separating them. The CDR3 covers 10 residues. Germline assignment: CDR1 GTSNPN and CDR2 SVGIG (reference sequence). The CDR3 DNA follows: TGTGCCTGGAGTCTCAATGAGCAGTTCTTC. Translated: CAWSLNEQFF.

The chain joins TRBV10-3 to TRBJ2-7; TRBD1 aligns across 7 bases. The better agreement between TRBJ2-1 and the DNA end casts doubt on the J call. The CDR3 is 14 residues long. The germline V gene encodes CDR1 ENHRY and CDR2 SYGVKD. The CDR3 loop reads CAISNRDSSYEQFF. The DNA for the CDR3 is TGTGCCATCAGTAACCGGGACAGCTCCTACGAGCAGTTCTTC.

The chain carries TRBV29-1 and TRBJ2-1; TRBD2 aligns across 12 bases. V dropped 2 bases and J dropped 12; count of bases not matched to a gene: 11. The germline V gene has CDR1 SQVTM and CDR2 ANQGSEA. CDR3 length: 15 residues. CDR3 in amino acids: CSVETSLAGGPLQFF. The CDR3 DNA is TGCAGCGTTGAAACTAGCCTAGCGGGAGGGCCTTTGCAGTTCTTC.

The J gene is TRBJ1-5, the V gene TRBV28; D unclear. The CDR3 spans 13 residues. CDR1 and CDR2 (germline): MDHEN, SYDVKM. Trimming took off 6 bases at V and 2 bases at J, with 8 bases between the two ends. The CDR3 region has the DNA TGTGCCAGCAGGCGCCAAGGCAATCAGCCCCAGCATTTT. Protein: CASRRQGNQPQHF. The full variable domain, its missing parts supplied by reference TRBV28 and TRBJ1-5, is DVKVTQSSRYLVKRTGEKVFLECVQDMDHENMFWYRQDPGLGLRLIYFSYDVKMKEKGDIPEGYSVSREKKERFSLILESASTNQTSMYLCASRRQGNQPQHFGDGTRLSIL.

This clonotype was found once. CDR3 bases: TGTGCCAGCAGCTTGGATACAGGGGAGACCCAGTACTTC. Its translation: CASSLDTGETQYF. The chain joins TRBV5-6 to TRBJ2-7, with D possibly being TRBD1 (6 bases). The DNA end lines up better with TRBJ2-5; the J call may be wrong. The germline CDR1 and CDR2 sequences are SGHDT and YYEEEE. The CDR3 has 13 amino acids.

The chain combines TRBV6-5 with TRBJ1-2; the D gene is possibly TRBD1 (5 bases). V was clipped by 6 bases and J by 2 bases, with 19 bases between them. Per germline, CDR1 MNHEY and CDR2 SVGAGI. This CDR3 contains 16 residues. The CDR3 here is CASSHPLGRENYGYTF. Here the CDR3 DNA reads TGTGCCAGCAGCCACCCCTTGGGCAGGGAGAACTATGGCTACACCTTC.

The V call is TRBV11-2, the J call TRBJ2-5, with unresolved D. The CDR3 length is 18 residues. Trimming removed 4 bases at V and 11 bases at J, with 32 bases between. Germline loops: CDR1 SGHAT, CDR2 FQNNGV. The CDR3 DNA sequence: TGTGCCAGCAGCTCACCCCTGGGCCAGGTTGCACTTAGGAATGAGCAGTACTTC. As protein: CASSSPLGQVALRNEQYF. The variable domain in full, completed from reference TRBV11-2 and TRBJ2-5, reads EAGVAQSPRYKIIEKRQSVAFWCNPISGHATLYWYQQILGQGPKLLIQFQNNGVVDDSQLPKDRFSAERLKGVDSTLKIQPAKLEDSAVYLCASSSPLGQVALRNEQYFGPGTRLLVL.

CDR3 amino acids: CSVGPQETQYF. The CDR3 nucleotides read TGCAGCGTTGGTCCTCAAGAGACCCAGTACTTC. The chain employs TRBV29-1 and TRBJ2-5; D uncertain. V lost 4 bases to trimming and J lost 2 bases, with 5 bases between them. Germline V CDR1 and CDR2: SQVTM, ANQGSEA. The CDR3 sequence is 11 residues long.

This chain uses TRBV20-1 with TRBJ1-1; TRBD1 matches 9 bases. Germline CDR1 DFQATT, CDR2 SNEGSKA (reference sequence). The ends lost 6 bases at V and 6 bases at J; junction bases unmatched: 8. The CDR3 is made up of 13 amino acids. CDR3 sequence reads: CSAHRQGGPEAFF. The DNA for the CDR3 is TGCAGTGCCCATCGACAGGGGGGCCCTGAAGCTTTCTTT.

This clonotype was detected only a few times. The chain's CDR3 is CATTGLAGGPYQETQYF. CDR3 nucleotides: TGTGCCACCACTGGACTAGCGGGAGGGCCGTACCAAGAGACCCAGTACTTC. This chain links TRBV15 with TRBJ2-5; TRBD2 agrees at 15 bases. The germline V gene has CDR1 LNHNV and CDR2 YYDKDF (reference sequence). This CDR3 region has 17 residues. The junction had 6 bases not matched to a gene; V was cut back by 7 bases and J by 0 bases.

The rearrangement links TRBV3-1 to TRBJ2-4; TRBD2 matches at 11 bases. The J call is doubtful: the DNA matches TRBJ2-5 better. The germline gives CDR1 LGHDT, CDR2 YNNKEL (reference sequence). The CDR3 length is 15 residues. CDR3 sequence (DNA): TGTGCCAGCAGCCAAAAACTAGCGGGGGAGGAGACCCAGTACTTC. Translating gives CASSQKLAGEETQYF.

This clonotype was counted many times. V usage is TRBV20-1 and J usage is TRBJ2-5, with D possibly being TRBD2 (6 bases). The CDR3 is 14 amino acids. CDR1 and CDR2 from the germline V gene are DFQATT and SNEGSKA (reference sequence). Deletions cut 3 bases from V and 3 bases from J, with 14 bases between. As DNA, the CDR3 is TGCAGTGCTAGTTCGGGGGACCTAAAAGAGACCCAGTACTTC. Its translation: CSASSGDLKETQYF.

On this clonotype: The junction departs from the called germline gene at one end, perhaps through a read error. CDR3: CVSSRTGYEQYF. In DNA, the CDR3 is TGTGTCAGCAGCCGTACAGGGTACGAGCAGTACTTC. The chain recombines TRBV28 with TRBJ2-7, with a tentative D call TRBD1 (6 bases). Looked up from germline, CDR1 is MDHEN and CDR2 is SYDVKM. The CDR3 covers 12 residues.

CDR3 amino acids: CASSLAGASNQPQHF. The CDR3 region has the DNA TGCGCCAGCAGCTTGGCAGGGGCGAGCAATCAGCCCCAGCATTTT. The chain joins TRBV5-1 to TRBJ1-5, with D perhaps matching TRBD1 (6 bases). Germline V lookup: CDR1 SGHRS, CDR2 YFSETQ. The CDR3 covers 15 residues. V lost 0 bases to trimming and J lost 1 base, with 8 bases between them.